This T cell receptor beta chain is drawn from a study of naive and memory T cell subsets. This clonotype was detected only a few times. The CDR3 is made up of 13 amino acids. The V end lost 4 bases, the J end lost 0 bases, and 6 bases lay between the germline ends. Germline values: CDR1 LNHDA, CDR2 SQIVND (reference sequence). Described treatment: skin biopsy from PPD injection site in Mantoux-positive individual. The library had UMIs added by 3' ligation of an oligonucleotide to TCR cDNA. Skin biopsies came from PPD injection sites in Mantoux-positive individuals. Amplification of ligated cDNA took four PCR rounds with SP2 and nested alpha and beta constant primers. Via MiXCR, TCRdb re-called the UMI-ligation and nested PCR reads, giving one row per CDR3 protein. The sample comprises under 35,000 distinct CDR3 sequences, about 6.9% of which are singletons, and 3% to 3.5% rests with the top ten.

The sequence was obtained from an adult in good health. The specimen was skin, collected from a tuberculin skin test site. The J gene is TRBJ1-1, the V gene TRBV19; D is undetermined. CDR3 sequence (DNA): TGTGCCAGTAGTACGTCATTGAACACTGAAGCTTTCTTT. As protein: CASSTSLNTEAFF.